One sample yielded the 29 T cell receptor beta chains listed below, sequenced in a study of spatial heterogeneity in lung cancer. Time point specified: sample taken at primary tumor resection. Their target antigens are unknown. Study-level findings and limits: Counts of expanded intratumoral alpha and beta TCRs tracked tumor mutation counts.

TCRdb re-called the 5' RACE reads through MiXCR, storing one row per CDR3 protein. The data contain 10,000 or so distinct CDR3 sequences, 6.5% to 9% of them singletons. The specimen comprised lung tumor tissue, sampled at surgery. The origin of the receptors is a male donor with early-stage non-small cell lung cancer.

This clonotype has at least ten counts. CDR3 amino acids: CASSFFSASAYEQYF. CDR3 bases: TGTGCCAGCAGTTTCTTCTCTGCGAGCGCCTACGAGCAGTACTTC. The V gene is TRBV28, the J gene TRBJ2-7; no clear D gene. Germline CDR1 reads MDHEN; CDR2 reads SYDVKM. The CDR3 sequence is 15 residues long. The V and J ends lost 3 bases and 2 bases respectively, with 14 bases between them.

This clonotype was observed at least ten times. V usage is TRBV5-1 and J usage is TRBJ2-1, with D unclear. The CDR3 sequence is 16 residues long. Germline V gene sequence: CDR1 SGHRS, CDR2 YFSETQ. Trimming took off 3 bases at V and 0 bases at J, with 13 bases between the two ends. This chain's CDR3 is CASSSEPESSYNEQFF. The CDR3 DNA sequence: TGCGCCAGCAGCTCAGAGCCCGAGAGCTCCTACAATGAGCAGTTCTTC.

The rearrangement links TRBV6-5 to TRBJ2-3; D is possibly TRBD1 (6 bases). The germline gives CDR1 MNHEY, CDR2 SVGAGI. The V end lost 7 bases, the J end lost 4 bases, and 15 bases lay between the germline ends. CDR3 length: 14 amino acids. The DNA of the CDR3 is TGTGCCAGCAATAGGGGGAGATTATCAGATACGCAGTATTTT. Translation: CASNRGRLSDTQYF.

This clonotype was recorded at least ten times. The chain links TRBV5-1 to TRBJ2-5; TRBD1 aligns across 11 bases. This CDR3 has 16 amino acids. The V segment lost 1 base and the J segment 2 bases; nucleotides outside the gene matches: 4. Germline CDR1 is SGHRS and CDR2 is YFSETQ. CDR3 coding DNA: TGCGCCAGCAGCTTGACCGGGACAGGGGGGCAAGAGACCCAGTACTTC. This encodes CASSLTGTGGQETQYF.

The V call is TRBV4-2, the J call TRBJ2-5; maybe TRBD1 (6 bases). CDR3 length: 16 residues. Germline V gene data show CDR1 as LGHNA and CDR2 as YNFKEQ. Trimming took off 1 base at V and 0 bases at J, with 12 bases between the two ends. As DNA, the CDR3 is TGTGCCAGCAGCCAAGGGGGCGGACAGTACCAAGAGACCCAGTACTTC. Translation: CASSQGGGQYQETQYF.

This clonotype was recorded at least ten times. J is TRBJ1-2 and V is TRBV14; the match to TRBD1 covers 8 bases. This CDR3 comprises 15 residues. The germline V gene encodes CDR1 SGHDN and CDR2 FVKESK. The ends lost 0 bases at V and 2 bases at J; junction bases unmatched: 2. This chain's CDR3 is CASSQEWTGNYGYTF. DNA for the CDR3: TGTGCCAGCAGCCAAGAGTGGACAGGGAACTATGGCTACACCTTC.

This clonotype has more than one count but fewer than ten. Here the CDR3 reads CSAVSGFEGTEAFF. In DNA form, the CDR3 reads TGCAGCGCTGTATCAGGCTTTGAGGGAACTGAAGCTTTCTTT. V usage is TRBV29-1 and J usage is TRBJ1-1, with unresolved D. V lost 7 bases to trimming and J lost 5 bases, with 20 bases between them. Germline-derived CDR1 and CDR2 are SQVTM and ANQGSEA. CDR3 length equals 14 residues.

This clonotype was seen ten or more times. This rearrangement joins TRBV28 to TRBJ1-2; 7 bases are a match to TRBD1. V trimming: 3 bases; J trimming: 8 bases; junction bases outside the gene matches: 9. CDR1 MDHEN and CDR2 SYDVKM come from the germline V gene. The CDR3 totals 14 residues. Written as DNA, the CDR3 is TGTGCCAGCAGTTTTATAAGGGGGCTTCTGGGCTACACCTTC. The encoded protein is CASSFIRGLLGYTF.

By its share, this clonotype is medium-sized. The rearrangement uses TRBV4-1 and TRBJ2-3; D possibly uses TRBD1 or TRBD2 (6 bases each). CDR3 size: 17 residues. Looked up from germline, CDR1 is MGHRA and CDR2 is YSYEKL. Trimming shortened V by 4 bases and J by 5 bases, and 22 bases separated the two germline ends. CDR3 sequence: CASSPLGGPRSGDTQYF. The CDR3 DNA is TGCGCCAGCAGCCCTTTAGGGGGGCCCCGGAGTGGAGATACGCAGTATTTT.

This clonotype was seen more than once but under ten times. The CDR3 DNA reads as TGTGCCAGCAGCCAAGTGGGGCGAGAAATAACCAAAAACATTCAGTACTTC. Protein sequence: CASSQVGREITKNIQYF. V usage is TRBV4-2 and J usage is TRBJ2-4; TRBD1 might be the D (5 bases). This CDR3 spans 17 amino acids. Germline V gene lookup returns CDR1 LGHNA and CDR2 YNFKEQ. V dropped 1 base and J dropped 2 bases, with 15 bases sitting between them.

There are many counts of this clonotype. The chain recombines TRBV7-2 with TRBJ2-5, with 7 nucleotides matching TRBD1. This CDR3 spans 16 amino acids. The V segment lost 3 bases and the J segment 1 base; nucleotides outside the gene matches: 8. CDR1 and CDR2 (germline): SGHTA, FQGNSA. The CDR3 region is CASSLLRTGGQETQYF. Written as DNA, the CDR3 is TGTGCCAGCAGCTTGCTTAGGACAGGAGGCCAAGAGACCCAGTACTTC.

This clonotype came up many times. The CDR3 coding sequence is TGCAGCGGGACTAGCGGAAGCACAGATACGCAGTATTTT. This gives the protein CSGTSGSTDTQYF. The chain is built from TRBV29-1 and TRBJ2-3; 10 positions match TRBD2. After removal of 7 bases from V and 0 bases from J, the junction contained 1 base not matched to a gene. The length of the CDR3 is 13 residues. CDR1 and CDR2 (germline): SQVTM, ANQGSEA.

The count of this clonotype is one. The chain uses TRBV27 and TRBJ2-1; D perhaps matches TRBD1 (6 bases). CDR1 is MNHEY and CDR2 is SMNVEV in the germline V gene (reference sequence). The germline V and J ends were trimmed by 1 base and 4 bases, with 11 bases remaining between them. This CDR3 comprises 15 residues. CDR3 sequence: CASSLFVGGYNEQFF. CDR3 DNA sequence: TGTGCCAGCAGTTTATTTGTAGGGGGATACAATGAGCAGTTCTTC.

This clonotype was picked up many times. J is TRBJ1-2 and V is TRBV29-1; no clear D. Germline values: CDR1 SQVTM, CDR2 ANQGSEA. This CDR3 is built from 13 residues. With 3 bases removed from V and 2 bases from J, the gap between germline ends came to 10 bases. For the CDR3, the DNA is TGCAGCGTTGACGGGCGCATGAACTATGGCTACACCTTC. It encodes CSVDGRMNYGYTF.

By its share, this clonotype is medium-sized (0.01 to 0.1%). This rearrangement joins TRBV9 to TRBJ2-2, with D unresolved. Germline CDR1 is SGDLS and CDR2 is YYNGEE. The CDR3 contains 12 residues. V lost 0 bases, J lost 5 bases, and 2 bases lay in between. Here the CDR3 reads CASSVGTGELFF. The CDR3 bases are TGTGCCAGCAGCGTAGGGACCGGGGAGCTGTTTTTT.

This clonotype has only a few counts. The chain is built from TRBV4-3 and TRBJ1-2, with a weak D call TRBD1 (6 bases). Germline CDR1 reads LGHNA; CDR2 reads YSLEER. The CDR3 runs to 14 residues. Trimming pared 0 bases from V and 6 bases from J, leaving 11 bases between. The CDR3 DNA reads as TGCGCCAGCAGCCAAGACTTGGGGGCGAATGGCTACACCTTC. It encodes CASSQDLGANGYTF.

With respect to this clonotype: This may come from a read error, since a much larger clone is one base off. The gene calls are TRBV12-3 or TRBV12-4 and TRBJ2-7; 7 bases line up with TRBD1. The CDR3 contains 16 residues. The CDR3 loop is CASSFRDRQFSNEQYF. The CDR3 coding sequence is TGTGCCAGCAGTTTCAGGGACAGACAGTTCTCCAACGAGCAGTACTTC.

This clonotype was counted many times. The CDR3 loop is CASSPRAGEGNEQFF. The CDR3 DNA reads as TGTGCCAGCTCACCAAGGGCAGGGGAAGGCAATGAGCAGTTCTTC. The chain combines TRBV18 with TRBJ2-1; D may be TRBD1 (6 bases). The length of the CDR3 is 15 residues. Trimming took off 2 bases at V and 6 bases at J, with 14 bases between the two ends. The germline CDR1 and CDR2 sequences are KGHSH and LQKENI.

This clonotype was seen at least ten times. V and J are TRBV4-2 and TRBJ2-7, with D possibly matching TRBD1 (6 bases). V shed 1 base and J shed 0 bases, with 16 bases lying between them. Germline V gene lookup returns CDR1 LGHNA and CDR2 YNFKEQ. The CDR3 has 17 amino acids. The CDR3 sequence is CASSQVGGGGFSYEQYF. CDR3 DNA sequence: TGTGCCAGCAGCCAAGTTGGGGGCGGCGGGTTCTCCTACGAGCAGTACTTC.

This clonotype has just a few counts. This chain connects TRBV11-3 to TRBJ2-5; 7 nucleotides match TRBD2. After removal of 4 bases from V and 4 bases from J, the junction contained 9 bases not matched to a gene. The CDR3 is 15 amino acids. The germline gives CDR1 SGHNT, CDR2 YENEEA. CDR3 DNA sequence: TGTGCCAGCAGCTCCGGCGGGGGTCTGTCAGAGACCCAGTACTTC. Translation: CASSSGGGLSETQYF.

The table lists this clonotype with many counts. DNA of the CDR3: TGCAGTGCTAGCCCTCCTAGGGGGCAAAGGGACGAGCAGTACTTC. Protein sequence: CSASPPRGQRDEQYF. V and J are TRBV20-1 and TRBJ2-7; 7 nucleotides align to TRBD1. This CDR3 comprises 15 residues. J was trimmed by 5 bases and V by 3 bases; bases with no gene match: 13. Germline V gene lookup returns CDR1 DFQATT and CDR2 SNEGSKA (reference sequence).

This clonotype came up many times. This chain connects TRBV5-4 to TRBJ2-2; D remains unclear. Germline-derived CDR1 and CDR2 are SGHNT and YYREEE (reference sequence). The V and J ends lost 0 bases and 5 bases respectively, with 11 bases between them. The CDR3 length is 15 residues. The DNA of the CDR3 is TGTGCCAGCAGCTTGGATCTCACCAAAACCGGGGAGCTGTTTTTT. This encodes CASSLDLTKTGELFF.

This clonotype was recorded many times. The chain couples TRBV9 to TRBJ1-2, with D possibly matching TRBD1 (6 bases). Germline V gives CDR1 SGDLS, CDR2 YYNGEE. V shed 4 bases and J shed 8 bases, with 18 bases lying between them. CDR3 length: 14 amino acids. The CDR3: CASSLRQEGSGYTF. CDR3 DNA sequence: TGTGCCAGCAGCCTCCGACAGGAGGGGTCCGGCTACACCTTC.

For the CDR3, the DNA is TGCGCCAGCGGTGACAGAAGCTCCTATAATTCACCCCTCCACTTT. Amino acid sequence: CASGDRSSYNSPLHF. The chain has TRBV5-1 and TRBJ1-6, with a tentative D call TRBD1 (5 bases). The ends were cut back, 7 bases at V and 0 bases at J, with 11 bases in the middle. Germline loops: CDR1 SGHRS, CDR2 YFSETQ. The CDR3 totals 15 residues.

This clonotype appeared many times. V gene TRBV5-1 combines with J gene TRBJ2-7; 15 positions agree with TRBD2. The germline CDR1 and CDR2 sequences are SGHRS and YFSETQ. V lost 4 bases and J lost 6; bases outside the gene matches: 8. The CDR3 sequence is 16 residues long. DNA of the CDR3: TGCGCCAGCAGCCTATCCGGACTAGCGGGGGGGCTCGAGCAGTACTTC. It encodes CASSLSGLAGGLEQYF.

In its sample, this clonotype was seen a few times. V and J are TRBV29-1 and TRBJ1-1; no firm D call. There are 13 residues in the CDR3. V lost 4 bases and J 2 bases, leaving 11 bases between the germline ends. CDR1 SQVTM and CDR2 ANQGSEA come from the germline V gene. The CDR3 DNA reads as TGCAGCGTTGTGTCCGTTGCCAACACTGAAGCTTTCTTT. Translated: CSVVSVANTEAFF.

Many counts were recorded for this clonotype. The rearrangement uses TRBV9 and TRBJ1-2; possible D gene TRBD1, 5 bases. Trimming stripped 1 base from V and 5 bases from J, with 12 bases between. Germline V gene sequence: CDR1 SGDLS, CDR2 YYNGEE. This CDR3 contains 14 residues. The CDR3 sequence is CASSVITGPYGYTF. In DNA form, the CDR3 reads TGTGCCAGCAGCGTAATCACAGGACCGTATGGCTACACCTTC. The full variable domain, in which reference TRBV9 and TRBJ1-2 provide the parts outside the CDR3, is DSGVTQTPKHLITATGQRVTLRCSPRSGDLSVYWYQQSLDQGLQFLIQYYNGEERAKGNILERFSAQQFPDLHSELNLSSLELGDSALYFCASSVITGPYGYTFGSGTRLTVV.

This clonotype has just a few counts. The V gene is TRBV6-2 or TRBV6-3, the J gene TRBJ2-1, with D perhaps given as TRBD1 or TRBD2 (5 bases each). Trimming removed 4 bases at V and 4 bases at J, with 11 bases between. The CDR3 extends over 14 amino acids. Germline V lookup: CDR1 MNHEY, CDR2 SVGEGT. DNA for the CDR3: TGTGCCAGCAGTTGGGGACGCAATTACAATGAGCAGTTCTTC. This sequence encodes CASSWGRNYNEQFF.

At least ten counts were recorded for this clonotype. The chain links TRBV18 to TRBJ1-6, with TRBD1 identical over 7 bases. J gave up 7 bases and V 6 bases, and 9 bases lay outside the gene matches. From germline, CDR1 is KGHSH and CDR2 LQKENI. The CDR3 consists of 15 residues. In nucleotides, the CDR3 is TGTGCCAGCTCGCCTCTACAACAGGGGAATTCACCCCTCCACTTT. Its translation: CASSPLQQGNSPLHF. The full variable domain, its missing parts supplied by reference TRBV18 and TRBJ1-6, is NAGVMQNPRHLVRRRGQEARLRCSPMKGHSHVYWYRQLPEEGLKFMVYLQKENIIDESGMPKERFSAEFPKEGPSILRIQQVVRGDSAAYFCASSPLQQGNSPLHFGNGTRLTVT.